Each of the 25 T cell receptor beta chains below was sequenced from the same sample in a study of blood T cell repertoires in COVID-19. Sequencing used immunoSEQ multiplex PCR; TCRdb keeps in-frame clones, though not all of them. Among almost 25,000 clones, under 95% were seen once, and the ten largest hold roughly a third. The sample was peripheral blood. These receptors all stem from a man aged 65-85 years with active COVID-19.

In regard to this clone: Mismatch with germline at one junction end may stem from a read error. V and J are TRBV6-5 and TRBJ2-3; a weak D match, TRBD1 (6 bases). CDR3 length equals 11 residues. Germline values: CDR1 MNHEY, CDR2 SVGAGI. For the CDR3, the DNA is TGTGCCAGTCGAGGGGGACAAGCTCGAGATTTT. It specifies CASRGGQARDF.

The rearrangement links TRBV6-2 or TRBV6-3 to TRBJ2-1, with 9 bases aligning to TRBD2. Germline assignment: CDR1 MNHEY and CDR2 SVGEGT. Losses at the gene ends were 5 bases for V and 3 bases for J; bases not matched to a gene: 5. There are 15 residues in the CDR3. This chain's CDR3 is CASSGAGGHYNEQFF. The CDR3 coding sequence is TGTGCCAGCAGTGGAGCGGGGGGCCACTACAATGAGCAGTTCTTC.

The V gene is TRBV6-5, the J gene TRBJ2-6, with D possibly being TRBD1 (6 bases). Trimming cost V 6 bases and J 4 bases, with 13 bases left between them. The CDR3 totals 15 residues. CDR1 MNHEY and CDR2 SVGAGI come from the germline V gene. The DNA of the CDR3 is TGTGCCAGCAGACCCTCAGGGGCCGGGGCCAACGTCCTGACTTTC. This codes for CASRPSGAGANVLTF.

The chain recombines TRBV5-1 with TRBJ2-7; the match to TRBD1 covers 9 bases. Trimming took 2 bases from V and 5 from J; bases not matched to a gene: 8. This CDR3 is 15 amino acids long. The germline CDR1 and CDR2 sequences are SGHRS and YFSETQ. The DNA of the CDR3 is TGCGCCAGCAGCTTCCGGGACAGGGAACTAGACGAGCAGTACTTC. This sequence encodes CASSFRDRELDEQYF.

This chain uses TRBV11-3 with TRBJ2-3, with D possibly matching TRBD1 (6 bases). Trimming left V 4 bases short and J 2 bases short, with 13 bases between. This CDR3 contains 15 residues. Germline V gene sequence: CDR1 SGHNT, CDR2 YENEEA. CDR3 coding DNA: TGTGCCAGCAGCTCGGACAGTTACTCCACAGATACGCAGTATTTT. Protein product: CASSSDSYSTDTQYF.

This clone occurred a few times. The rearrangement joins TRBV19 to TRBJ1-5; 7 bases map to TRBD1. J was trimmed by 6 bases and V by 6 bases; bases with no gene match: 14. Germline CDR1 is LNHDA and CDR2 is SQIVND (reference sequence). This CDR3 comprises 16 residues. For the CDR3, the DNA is TGTGCCAGTAGCCCGCCGGGAAGGGGGCGCAGTCAGCCCCAGCATTTT. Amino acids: CASSPPGRGRSQPQHF.

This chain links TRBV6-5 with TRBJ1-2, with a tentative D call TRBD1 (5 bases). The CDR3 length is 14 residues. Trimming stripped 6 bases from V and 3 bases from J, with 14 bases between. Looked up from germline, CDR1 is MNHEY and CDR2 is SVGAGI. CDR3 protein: CASRQRGTDYGYTF. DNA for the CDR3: TGTGCCAGCAGACAACGGGGGACGGACTATGGCTACACCTTC.

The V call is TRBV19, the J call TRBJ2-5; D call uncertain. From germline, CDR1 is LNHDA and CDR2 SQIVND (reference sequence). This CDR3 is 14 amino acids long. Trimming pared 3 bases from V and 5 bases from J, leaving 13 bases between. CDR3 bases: TGTGCCAGTAGTATGAGACACCTCCTGGAGACCCAGTACTTC. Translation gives CASSMRHLLETQYF.

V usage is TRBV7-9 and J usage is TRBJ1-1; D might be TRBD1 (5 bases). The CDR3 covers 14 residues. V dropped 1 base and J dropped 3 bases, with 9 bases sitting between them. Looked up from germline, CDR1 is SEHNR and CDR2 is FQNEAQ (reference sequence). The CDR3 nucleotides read TGTGCCAGCAGCTTAGTGGTGACAGACACTGAAGCTTTCTTT. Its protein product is CASSLVVTDTEAFF.

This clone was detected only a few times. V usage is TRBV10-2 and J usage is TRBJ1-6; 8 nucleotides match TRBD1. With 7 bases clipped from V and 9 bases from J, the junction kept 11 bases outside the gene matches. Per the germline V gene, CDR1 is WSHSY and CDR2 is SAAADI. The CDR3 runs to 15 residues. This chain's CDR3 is CASKGQDGKGSPLHF. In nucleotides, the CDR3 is TGCGCCAGCAAGGGACAGGACGGAAAGGGTTCACCCCTCCACTTT.

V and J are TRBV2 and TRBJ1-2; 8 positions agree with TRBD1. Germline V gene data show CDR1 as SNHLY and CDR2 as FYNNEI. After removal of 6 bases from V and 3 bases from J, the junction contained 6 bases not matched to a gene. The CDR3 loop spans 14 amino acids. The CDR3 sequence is CASRIWGQDYGYTF. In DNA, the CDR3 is TGTGCCAGCAGAATCTGGGGACAGGACTATGGCTACACCTTC.

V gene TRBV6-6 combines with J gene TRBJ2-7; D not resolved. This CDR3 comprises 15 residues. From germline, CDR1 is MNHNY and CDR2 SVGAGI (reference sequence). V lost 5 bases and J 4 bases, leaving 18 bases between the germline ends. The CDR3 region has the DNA TGTGCCAGCAGTAGAGAGGTAGAGGTCGGGTACGAGCAGTACTTC. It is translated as CASSREVEVGYEQYF.

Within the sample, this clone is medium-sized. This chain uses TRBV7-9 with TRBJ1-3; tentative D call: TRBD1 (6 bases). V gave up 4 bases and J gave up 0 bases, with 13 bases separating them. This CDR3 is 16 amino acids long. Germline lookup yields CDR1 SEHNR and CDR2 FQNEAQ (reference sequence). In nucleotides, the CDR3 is TGTGCCAGCAGCTCAGCTGCAGGGGCCTCTGGAAACACCATATATTTT. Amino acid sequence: CASSSAAGASGNTIYF.

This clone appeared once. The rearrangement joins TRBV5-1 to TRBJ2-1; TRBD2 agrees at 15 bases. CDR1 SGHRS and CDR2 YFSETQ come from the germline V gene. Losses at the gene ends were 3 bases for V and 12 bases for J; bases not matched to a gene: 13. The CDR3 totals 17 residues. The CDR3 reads CASSYGTSGRPHVGQFF. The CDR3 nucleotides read TGCGCCAGCAGCTACGGGACTAGCGGGAGGCCCCACGTGGGGCAGTTCTTC.

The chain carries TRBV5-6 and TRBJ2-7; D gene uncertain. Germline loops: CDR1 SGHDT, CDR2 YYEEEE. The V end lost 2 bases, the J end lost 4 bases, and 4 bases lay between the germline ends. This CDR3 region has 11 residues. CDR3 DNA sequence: TGTGCCAGCAGCTTACAGTACGAGCAGTACTTC. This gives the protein CASSLQYEQYF.

The CDR3 spells CASGLDSISGVNNQPQHF. The CDR3 nucleotides read TGTGCTAGTGGTTTGGACTCTATCTCGGGTGTTAACAATCAGCCCCAGCATTTT. The V call is TRBV12-5, the J call TRBJ1-5; D ambiguous. The V end was cut by 1 base, the J end by 3 bases, with 19 bases between. This CDR3 is 18 amino acids long. In germline, CDR1 is LGHNT, CDR2 FRNRAP.

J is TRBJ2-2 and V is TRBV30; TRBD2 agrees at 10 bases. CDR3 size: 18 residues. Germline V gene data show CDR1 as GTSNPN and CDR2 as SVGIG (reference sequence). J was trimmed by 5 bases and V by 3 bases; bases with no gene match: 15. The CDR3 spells CAWRPRDRGLARTGELFF. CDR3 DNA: TGTGCCTGGAGACCCCGCGACAGGGGACTAGCGCGGACCGGGGAGCTGTTTTTT.

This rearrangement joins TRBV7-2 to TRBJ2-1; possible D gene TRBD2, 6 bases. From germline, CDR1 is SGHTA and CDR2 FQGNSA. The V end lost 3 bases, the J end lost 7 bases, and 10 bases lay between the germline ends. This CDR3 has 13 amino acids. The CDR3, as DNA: TGTGCCAGCAGCTTGAGGACTACAAATGAGCAGTTCTTC. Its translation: CASSLRTTNEQFF.

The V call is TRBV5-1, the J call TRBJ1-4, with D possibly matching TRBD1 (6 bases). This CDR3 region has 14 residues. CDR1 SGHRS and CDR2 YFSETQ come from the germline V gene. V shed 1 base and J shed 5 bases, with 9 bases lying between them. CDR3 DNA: TGCGCCAGCAGCTTGTTAGGGGGAAATGAAAAACTGTTTTTT. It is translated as CASSLLGGNEKLFF.

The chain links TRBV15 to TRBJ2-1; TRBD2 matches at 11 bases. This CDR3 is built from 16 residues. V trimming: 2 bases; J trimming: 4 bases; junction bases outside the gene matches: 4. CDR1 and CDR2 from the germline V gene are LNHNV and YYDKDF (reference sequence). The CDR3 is CATSRPSGGSYNEQFF. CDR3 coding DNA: TGTGCCACCAGCAGACCTAGCGGGGGGTCGTACAATGAGCAGTTCTTC.

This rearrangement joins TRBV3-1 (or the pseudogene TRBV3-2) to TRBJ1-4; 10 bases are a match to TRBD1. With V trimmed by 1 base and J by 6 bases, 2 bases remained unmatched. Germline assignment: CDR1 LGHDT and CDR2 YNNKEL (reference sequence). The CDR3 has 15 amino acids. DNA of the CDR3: TGTGCCAGCAGCCAAGCCGGGACAGGGGATGAAAAACTGTTTTTT. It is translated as CASSQAGTGDEKLFF.

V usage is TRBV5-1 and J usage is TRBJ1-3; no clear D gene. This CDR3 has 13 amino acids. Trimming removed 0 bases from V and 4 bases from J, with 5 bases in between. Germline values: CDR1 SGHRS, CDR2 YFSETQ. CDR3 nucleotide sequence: TGCGCCAGCAGCTTGGGACTCGGAAACACCATATATTTT. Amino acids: CASSLGLGNTIYF.

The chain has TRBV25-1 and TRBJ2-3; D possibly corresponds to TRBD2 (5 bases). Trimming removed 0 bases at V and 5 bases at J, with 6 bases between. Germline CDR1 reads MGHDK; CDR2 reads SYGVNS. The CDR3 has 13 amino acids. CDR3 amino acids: CASSEYGEDTQYF. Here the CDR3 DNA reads TGTGCCAGCAGTGAATACGGGGAAGATACGCAGTATTTT. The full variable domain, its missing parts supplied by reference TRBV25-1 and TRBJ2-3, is EADIYQTPRYLVIGTGKKITLECSQTMGHDKMYWYQQDPGMELHLIHYSYGVNSTEKGDLSSESTVSRIRTEHFPLTLESARPSHTSQYLCASSEYGEDTQYFGPGTRLTVL.

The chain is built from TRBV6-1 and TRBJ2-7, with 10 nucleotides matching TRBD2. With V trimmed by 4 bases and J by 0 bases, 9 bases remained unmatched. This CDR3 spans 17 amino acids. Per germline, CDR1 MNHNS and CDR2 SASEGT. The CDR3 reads CASSVGTSALSSYEQYF. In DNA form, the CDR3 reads TGTGCCAGCAGTGTCGGGACTAGCGCTCTTAGCTCCTACGAGCAGTACTTC.

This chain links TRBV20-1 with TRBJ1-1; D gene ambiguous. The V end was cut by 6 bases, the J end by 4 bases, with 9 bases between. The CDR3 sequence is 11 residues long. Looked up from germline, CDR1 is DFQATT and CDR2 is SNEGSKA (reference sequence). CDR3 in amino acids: CSAGGSTEAFF. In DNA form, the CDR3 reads TGCAGTGCCGGTGGGAGCACTGAAGCTTTCTTT.